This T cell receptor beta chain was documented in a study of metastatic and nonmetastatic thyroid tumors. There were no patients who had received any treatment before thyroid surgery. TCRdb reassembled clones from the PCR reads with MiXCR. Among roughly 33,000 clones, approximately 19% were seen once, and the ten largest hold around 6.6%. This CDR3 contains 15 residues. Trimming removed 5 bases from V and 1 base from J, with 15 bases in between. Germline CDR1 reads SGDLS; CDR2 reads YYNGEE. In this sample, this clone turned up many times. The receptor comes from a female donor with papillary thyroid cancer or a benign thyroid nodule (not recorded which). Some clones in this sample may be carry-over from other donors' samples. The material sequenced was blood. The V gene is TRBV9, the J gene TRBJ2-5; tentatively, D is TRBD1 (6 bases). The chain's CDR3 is CASSVYPDSQETQYF. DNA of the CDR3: TGTGCCAGCAGTGTTTACCCGGACAGCCAAGAGACCCAGTACTTC.